This T cell receptor beta chain was captured in a study of T cell changes during pregnancy in multiple sclerosis. Profiling relied on immunoSEQ multiplex PCR, and the TCRdb table lists in-frame clones only, not all of them. The sample yields roughly 97,000 clones, approximately 90% seen once. The sequencing here drew on peripheral blood, taken in the second trimester of pregnancy. This receptor was obtained from a female donor in good health, enrolled as a control in a pregnancy study.

Written as DNA, the CDR3 is TGTGCCAGCAGCCGATCTCCCGGGGCCTACGAGCAGTACTTC. Its protein is CASSRSPGAYEQYF. The chain combines TRBV9 with TRBJ2-7, with D perhaps TRBD2 (5 bases). V was clipped by 4 bases and J by 2 bases, with 13 bases between them. Germline V gives CDR1 SGDLS, CDR2 YYNGEE. CDR3 length equals 14 residues.